This TCR beta chain was documented in a study of T-cell memory formation after mild COVID-19. At the level of the study: TCR clusters were mostly confined to one donor each.

This clonotype has a handful of counts. Its antigen is not known. TCRdb used MiXCR to reprocess the 5' RACE reads, holding one entry per CDR3 protein. The profile shows 350,000 or so distinct CDR3 sequences, approximately 13% of them singletons. Findings of the study overall: Contracting CD4+ clones sat mainly in CM and EM; CD8+ in EMRA. Unconfirmed was the SARS-CoV-2 specificity of second-wave clones that peaked on day 37.

Germline loops: CDR1 SNHLY, CDR2 FYNNEI. The CDR3 length is 18 residues. J was trimmed by 0 bases and V by 1 base; bases with no gene match: 9. The source is a young man who had mild COVID-19 (a few samples of this study predate the infection). Cell type and time point are not known. Sequenced: PBMCs or a T cell subset sorted from them (not recorded which). The gene calls are TRBV2 and TRBJ1-1; 9 bases are shared with TRBD1. The CDR3 DNA reads TGTGCCAGCAGTGAAGGTGCATACAGGGGGCTGGTGAACACTGAAGCTTTCTTT. This codes for CASSEGAYRGLVNTEAFF.